This T cell receptor beta chain was retrieved from a study of blood T cell repertoires in COVID-19. CDR3 length: 16 residues. V gave up 8 bases and J gave up 5 bases; unmatched junction bases: 15. Germline V lookup: CDR1 MNHEY, CDR2 SMNVEV (reference sequence). As processed by the authors: Scientists estimated how many nucleated cells there were by amplifying reference gene primers. Here immunoSEQ multiplex PCR was the method, and the copy in TCRdb shows in-frame clones only, minus some. D and trimming come from the DNA, and the V and J calls and clone size come from that table. The sample comprises a few hundred thousand clones, approximately 88% of which are singletons, and about 9.4% rests with the top ten.

This receptor was obtained from an older woman with COVID-19, enrolled during active disease. The sample comprised peripheral blood. This chain connects TRBV27 to TRBJ2-1; 7 bases fit TRBD2. CDR3 residues: CASGGAGRVRNNEQFF. CDR3 nucleotides: TGTGCCAGCGGCGGGGCTGGGAGGGTGCGAAACAATGAGCAGTTCTTC.